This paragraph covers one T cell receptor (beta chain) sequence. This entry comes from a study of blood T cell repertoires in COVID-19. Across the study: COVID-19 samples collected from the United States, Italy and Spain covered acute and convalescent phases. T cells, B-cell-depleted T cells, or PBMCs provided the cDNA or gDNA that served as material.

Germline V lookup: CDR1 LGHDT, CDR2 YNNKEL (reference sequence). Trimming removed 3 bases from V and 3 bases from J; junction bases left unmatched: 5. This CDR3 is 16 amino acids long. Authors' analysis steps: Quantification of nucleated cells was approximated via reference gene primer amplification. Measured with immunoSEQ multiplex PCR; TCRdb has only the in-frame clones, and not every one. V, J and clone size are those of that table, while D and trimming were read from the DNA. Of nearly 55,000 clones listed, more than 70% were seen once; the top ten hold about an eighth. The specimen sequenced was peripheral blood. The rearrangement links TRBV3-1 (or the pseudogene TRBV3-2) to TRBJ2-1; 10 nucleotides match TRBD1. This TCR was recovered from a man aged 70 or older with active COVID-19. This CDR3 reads CASSHRQGAFYNEQFF. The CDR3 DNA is TGTGCCAGCAGCCATCGACAGGGGGCCTTCTACAATGAGCAGTTCTTC.